The 16 T cell receptor beta chains listed next were all sequenced from one sample in a study of T cell repertoires in cytomegalovirus infection. TCRdb fed the reads into MiXCR, producing one record per CDR3 protein. The sample shows some 220,000 distinct CDR3 sequences, about 12% of them seen only once. Sequenced: PBMCs. All receptors come from a human donor in good health (CMV status not recorded). Some clones in this sample may be carry-over from other donors' samples.

This clonotype was seen just once. A much larger clone sits a single nucleotide away, making a read error possible. The rearrangement uses TRBV28 and TRBJ2-1, with 8 bases aligning to TRBD2. Germline CDR1 MDHEN, CDR2 SYDVKM. The CDR3 loop spans 14 amino acids. The V and J ends lost 5 bases and 4 bases, in that order; junction bases with no gene match: 4. The CDR3 loop is CASSASGYYNEQFF. The CDR3 DNA reads as TGTGCCAGCAGTGCTAGCGGGTATTACAATGAGCAGTTCTTC.

This clonotype was seen a handful of times. The chain links TRBV6-1 to TRBJ2-3; D unresolved. The ends were cut back, 5 bases at V and 6 bases at J, with 12 bases in the middle. Looked up from germline, CDR1 is MNHNS and CDR2 is SASEGT. The CDR3 is 13 residues long. CDR3 loop: CASSYPAPDTQYF. In nucleotides, the CDR3 is TGTGCCAGCAGTTATCCAGCCCCTGATACGCAGTATTTT.

This clonotype has a count of ten or more. This rearrangement joins TRBV7-2 to TRBJ1-2; 7 nucleotides agree with TRBD1. With 6 bases clipped from V and 8 bases from J, the junction kept 9 bases outside the gene matches. Germline assignment: CDR1 SGHTA and CDR2 FQGNSA. The CDR3 has 13 residues. CDR3 sequence: CASSFTGVRGYTF. In DNA, the CDR3 is TGTGCCAGCAGTTTCACAGGGGTCAGAGGCTACACCTTC.

This clonotype was recorded many times. The rearrangement links TRBV5-6 to TRBJ1-2; D gene uncertain. Trimming left V 2 bases short and J 3 bases short, with 26 bases between. CDR1 SGHDT and CDR2 YYEEEE come from the germline V gene. The CDR3 is 19 amino acids. DNA for the CDR3: TGTGCCAGCAGCTTTTCCGACCTCGCTCTGGCAGGAGTTTACTATGGCTACACCTTC. This codes for CASSFSDLALAGVYYGYTF. The full variable domain, rest sourced from reference TRBV5-6 and TRBJ1-2, is DAGVTQSPTHLIKTRGQQVTLRCSPKSGHDTVSWYQQALGQGPQFIFQYYEEEERQRGNFPDRFSGHQFPNYSSELNVNALLLGDSALYLCASSFSDLALAGVYYGYTFGSGTRLTVV.

The chain is built from TRBV5-1 and TRBJ1-2, with no clear D. The CDR3 has 15 amino acids. The V gene lost 4 bases and the J gene lost 8 bases, with 21 bases spanning the gap. Germline-derived CDR1 and CDR2 are SGHRS and YFSETQ. The CDR3 DNA is TGCGCCAGCAGCGGCGACGGTGGTGTTCTGGAAGGCTACACCTTC. The encoded protein is CASSGDGGVLEGYTF.

This clonotype appeared many times. The rearrangement links TRBV28 to TRBJ2-1; D may be TRBD2 (5 bases). The CDR3 is made up of 14 amino acids. Per the germline V gene, CDR1 is MDHEN and CDR2 is SYDVKM. The V and J ends lost 4 bases and 3 bases respectively, with 10 bases between them. CDR3: CASSSRRDYNEQFF. The CDR3 nucleotides are TGTGCCAGCAGTTCCCGACGGGACTACAATGAGCAGTTCTTC. Drawing the rest from reference TRBV28 and TRBJ2-1, the complete variable domain is DVKVTQSSRYLVKRTGEKVFLECVQDMDHENMFWYRQDPGLGLRLIYFSYDVKMKEKGDIPEGYSVSREKKERFSLILESASTNQTSMYLCASSSRRDYNEQFFGPGTRLTVL.

This clonotype has at least ten counts. CDR3: CASTSPQATDTQYF. CDR3 nucleotide sequence: TGTGCCAGCACTTCCCCCCAGGCCACAGATACGCAGTATTTT. This sequence joins TRBV7-2 and TRBJ2-3; no firm D call. V was clipped by 7 bases and J by 2 bases, with 13 bases between them. This CDR3 region has 14 residues. In germline, CDR1 is SGHTA, CDR2 FQGNSA. The full variable domain, in which reference TRBV7-2 and TRBJ2-3 provide the parts outside the CDR3, is GAGVSQSPSNKVTEKGKDVELRCDPISGHTALYWYRQSLGQGLEFLIYFQGNSAPDKSGLPSDRFSAERTGGSVSTLTIQRTQQEDSAVYLCASTSPQATDTQYFGPGTRLTVL.

This clonotype was found many times. The chain joins TRBV29-1 to TRBJ2-6; D is uncertain. The CDR3 is made up of 14 amino acids. V lost 6 bases and J 1 base, leaving 10 bases between the germline ends. Per germline, CDR1 SQVTM and CDR2 ANQGSEA. The DNA of the CDR3 is TGCAGCGTCGCAACATCTTCTGGGGCCAACGTCCTGACTTTC. This encodes CSVATSSGANVLTF.

This clonotype was observed a few times. The chain is built from TRBV15 and TRBJ2-7; D may be TRBD2 (6 bases). Trimming took off 0 bases at V and 9 bases at J, with 12 bases between the two ends. The CDR3 runs to 13 residues. CDR1 and CDR2 from the germline V gene are LNHNV and YYDKDF (reference sequence). The CDR3 DNA reads TGTGCCACCAGCAGAGATCAGAAGGGAGGGCAGTACTTC. This encodes CATSRDQKGGQYF. Variable domain in full (rest from reference TRBV15 and TRBJ2-7): DAMVIQNPRYQVTQFGKPVTLSCSQTLNHNVMYWYQQKSSQAPKLLFHYYDKDFNNEADTPDNFQSRRPNTSFCFLDIRSPGLGDTAMYLCATSRDQKGGQYFGPGTRLTVT.

This chain uses TRBV19 with TRBJ2-7, with TRBD1 identical over 8 bases. The V segment lost 5 bases and the J segment 4 bases; nucleotides outside the gene matches: 13. The germline CDR1 and CDR2 sequences are LNHDA and SQIVND (reference sequence). There are 16 residues in the CDR3. The CDR3 spells CASSLGPGQVQYEQYF. The CDR3 region has the DNA TGTGCCAGTAGTTTAGGGCCGGGACAGGTCCAATACGAGCAGTACTTC. Drawing the rest from reference TRBV19 and TRBJ2-7, the complete variable domain is DGGITQSPKYLFRKEGQNVTLSCEQNLNHDAMYWYRQDPGQGLRLIYYSQIVNDFQKGDIAEGYSVSREKKESFPLTVTSAQKNPTAFYLCASSLGPGQVQYEQYFGPGTRLTVT.

This sequence joins TRBV6-2 or TRBV6-3 and TRBJ2-7, with D possibly TRBD2 on 6 matching bases. The CDR3 runs 15 residues. Per the germline V gene, CDR1 is MNHEY and CDR2 is SVGEGT. V was trimmed by 6 bases and J by 4 bases, leaving 19 bases between them. CDR3 amino acids: CASSLGLAMFYEQYF. For the CDR3, the DNA is TGTGCCAGCAGCCTAGGGCTAGCGATGTTTTACGAGCAGTACTTC.

This clonotype has more than one count but fewer than ten. This sequence joins TRBV20-1 and TRBJ2-6; the D is unclear. The germline V gene has CDR1 DFQATT and CDR2 SNEGSKA (reference sequence). V lost 0 bases and J lost 2, with 11 bases in between. The CDR3 contains 16 residues. The CDR3 sequence is CSARDLSRAGANVLTF. The CDR3 DNA reads as TGCAGTGCTAGAGATCTGAGTAGGGCTGGGGCCAACGTCCTGACTTTC.

This clonotype appeared many times. This sequence joins TRBV6-2 or TRBV6-3 and TRBJ2-1, with TRBD2 as a possible D gene (5 bases). V shed 5 bases and J shed 3 bases, with 11 bases lying between them. The CDR3 spans 14 residues. From germline, CDR1 is MNHEY and CDR2 SVGEGT. The CDR3 bases are TGTGCCAGCAGTGAGCTAGCCGGCTACAATGAGCAGTTCTTC. Amino acids: CASSELAGYNEQFF.

This clonotype was observed many times. The chain recombines TRBV6-1 with TRBJ1-1, with a tentative D call TRBD1 (6 bases). The V gene lost 7 bases and the J gene lost 1 base, with 19 bases spanning the gap. Germline CDR1 MNHNS, CDR2 SASEGT. The CDR3 sequence is 16 residues long. The CDR3 bases are TGTGCCAGCAAGATTCCCCTTGGGGGGGCGAACACTGAAGCTTTCTTT. Translated: CASKIPLGGANTEAFF.

This clonotype occurred many times. The genes are TRBV7-9 and TRBJ1-1, with TRBD1 matching over 9 bases. The CDR3 is 15 amino acids. Trimming at V came to 5 bases and at J to 4 bases, leaving 8 bases not matched to a gene. In germline, CDR1 is SEHNR, CDR2 FQNEAQ (reference sequence). This CDR3 reads CASSLVQGAATEAFF. In nucleotides, the CDR3 is TGTGCCAGCAGCCTAGTACAGGGGGCGGCCACTGAAGCTTTCTTT.

The rearrangement uses TRBV6-6 and TRBJ2-2, with TRBD2 matching 10 bases. This CDR3 is built from 17 residues. Looked up from germline, CDR1 is MNHNY and CDR2 is SVGAGI (reference sequence). V dropped 6 bases and J dropped 4; count of bases not matched to a gene: 11. CDR3 in amino acids: CASSNQRGGWGTGELFF. DNA of the CDR3: TGTGCCAGCAGCAATCAGCGGGGGGGCTGGGGCACCGGGGAGCTGTTTTTT.